The clone carrying this T cell receptor (beta chain) was recorded once. Profiled with immunoSEQ multiplex PCR; TCRdb holds only in-frame clones, not every one. The table records about 61,000 clones, approximately 83% of them present only once. The sample comes from a study of lymphopenia after photon versus proton radiotherapy. Germline CDR1 reads PRHDT; CDR2 reads FYEKMQ (reference sequence). Trimming took off 1 base at V and 0 bases at J, with 10 bases between the two ends. The CDR3 consists of 16 residues. The J gene is TRBJ1-3, the V gene TRBV13; D remains ambiguous. This TCR came from a man between 40 and 49 years old with gastric cancer. The sample was peripheral blood, taken from a patient treated with photon-based radiotherapy. The CDR3 sequence is CASSLDQVASGNTIYF. The CDR3 nucleotides read TGTGCCAGCAGCTTAGACCAAGTTGCCTCTGGAAACACCATATATTTT.